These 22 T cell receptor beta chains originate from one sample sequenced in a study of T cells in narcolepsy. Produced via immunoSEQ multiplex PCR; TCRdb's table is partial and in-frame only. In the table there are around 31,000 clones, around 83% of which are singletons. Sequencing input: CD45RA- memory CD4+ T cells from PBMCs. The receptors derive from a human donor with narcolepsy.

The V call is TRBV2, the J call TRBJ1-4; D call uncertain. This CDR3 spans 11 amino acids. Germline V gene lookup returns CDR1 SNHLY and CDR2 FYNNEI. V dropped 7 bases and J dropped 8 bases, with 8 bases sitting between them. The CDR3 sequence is CASKYQEKLFF. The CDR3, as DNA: TGTGCCAGCAAATACCAGGAAAAACTGTTTTTT.

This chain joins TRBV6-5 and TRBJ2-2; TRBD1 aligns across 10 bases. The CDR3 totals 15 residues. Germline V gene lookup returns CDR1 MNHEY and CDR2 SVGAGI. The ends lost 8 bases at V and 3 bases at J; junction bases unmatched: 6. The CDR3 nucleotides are TGTGCCAGCGCGGCGGACAGGGGGGACACCGGGGAGCTGTTTTTT. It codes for CASAADRGDTGELFF.

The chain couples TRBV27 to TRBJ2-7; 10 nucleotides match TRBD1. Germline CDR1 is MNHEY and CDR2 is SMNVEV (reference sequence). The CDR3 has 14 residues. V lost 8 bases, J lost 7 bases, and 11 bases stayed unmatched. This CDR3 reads CASHRTGGGGEQYF. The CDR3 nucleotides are TGTGCCAGCCACCGGACAGGGGGAGGTGGGGAGCAGTACTTC.

The CDR3 DNA reads TGTGCCAGCAGCCCATTGACAGCTACCGAAAAACTGTTTTTT. It yields the protein CASSPLTATEKLFF. The chain employs TRBV14 and TRBJ1-4; tentative D call: TRBD1 (5 bases). The ends were cut back, 4 bases at V and 8 bases at J, with 14 bases in the middle. Germline CDR1 SGHDN, CDR2 FVKESK. The CDR3 is made up of 14 amino acids.

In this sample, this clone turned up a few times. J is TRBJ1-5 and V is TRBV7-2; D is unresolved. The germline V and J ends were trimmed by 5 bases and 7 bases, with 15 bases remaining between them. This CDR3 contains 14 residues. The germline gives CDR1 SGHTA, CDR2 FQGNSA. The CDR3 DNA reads TGTGCCAGCAGCCTAGGGAATAAAGGACAGCCCCAGCATTTT. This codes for CASSLGNKGQPQHF.

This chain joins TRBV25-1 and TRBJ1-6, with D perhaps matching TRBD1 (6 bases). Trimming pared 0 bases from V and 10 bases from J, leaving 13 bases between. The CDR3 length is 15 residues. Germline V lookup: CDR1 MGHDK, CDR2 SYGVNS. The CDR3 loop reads CASSEYGGAGSPLHF. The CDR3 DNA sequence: TGTGCCAGCAGTGAATATGGGGGCGCGGGCTCACCCCTCCACTTT.

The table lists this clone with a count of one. CDR3 amino acids: CASSRTDRNRDTQFF. CDR3 in DNA: TGCGCCAGCAGCCGGACGGACCGAAACAGGGATACGCAGTTCTTC. The chain combines TRBV5-1 with TRBJ2-1; tentative D call: TRBD1 (6 bases). The germline CDR1 and CDR2 sequences are SGHRS and YFSETQ. Trimming took off 4 bases at V and 12 bases at J, with 23 bases between the two ends. This CDR3 is built from 15 residues.

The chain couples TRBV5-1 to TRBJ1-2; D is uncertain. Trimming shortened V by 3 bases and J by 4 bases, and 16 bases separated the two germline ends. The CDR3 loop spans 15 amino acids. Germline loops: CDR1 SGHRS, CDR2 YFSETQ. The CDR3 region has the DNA TGCGCCAGCAGCTCGAAGGCCGGACTGGCCTATGGCTACACCTTC. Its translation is CASSSKAGLAYGYTF.

In DNA, the CDR3 is TGTGCCAGCTCACCTATCCCCGGGACAGGGGTAGAGACCCAGTACTTC. This translates into CASSPIPGTGVETQYF. The chain links TRBV18 to TRBJ2-5, with 10 bases fitting TRBD1. Germline V gene data show CDR1 as KGHSH and CDR2 as LQKENI. This CDR3 comprises 16 residues. Trimming removed 3 bases from V and 4 bases from J; junction bases left unmatched: 8.

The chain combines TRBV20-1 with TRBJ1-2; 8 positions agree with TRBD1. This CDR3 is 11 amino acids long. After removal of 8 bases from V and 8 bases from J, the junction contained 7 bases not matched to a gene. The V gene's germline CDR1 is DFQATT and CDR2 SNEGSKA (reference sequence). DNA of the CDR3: TGCAGTACCCGACAGGGGATGGGCTACACCTTC. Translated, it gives CSTRQGMGYTF.

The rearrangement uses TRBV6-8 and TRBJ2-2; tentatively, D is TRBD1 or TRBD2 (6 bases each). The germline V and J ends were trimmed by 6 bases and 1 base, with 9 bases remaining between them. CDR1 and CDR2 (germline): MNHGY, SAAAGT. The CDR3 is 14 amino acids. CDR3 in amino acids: CASREGENTGELFF. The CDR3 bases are TGTGCCAGCAGGGAGGGGGAGAACACCGGGGAGCTGTTTTTT.

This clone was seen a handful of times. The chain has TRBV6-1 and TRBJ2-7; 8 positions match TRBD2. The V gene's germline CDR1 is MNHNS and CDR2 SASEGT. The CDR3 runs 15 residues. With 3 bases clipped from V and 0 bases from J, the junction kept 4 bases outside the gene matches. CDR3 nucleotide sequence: TGTGCCAGCAGTGATAGCGGGACGACCTCCTACGAGCAGTACTTC. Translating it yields CASSDSGTTSYEQYF.

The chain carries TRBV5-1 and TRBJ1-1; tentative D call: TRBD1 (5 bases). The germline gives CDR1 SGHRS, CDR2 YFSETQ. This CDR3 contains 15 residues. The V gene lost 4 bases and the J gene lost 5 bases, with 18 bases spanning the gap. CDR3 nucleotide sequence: TGCGCCAGCAGCACCGGGACGTTCGGGGGGACTGAAGCTTTCTTT. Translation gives CASSTGTFGGTEAFF.

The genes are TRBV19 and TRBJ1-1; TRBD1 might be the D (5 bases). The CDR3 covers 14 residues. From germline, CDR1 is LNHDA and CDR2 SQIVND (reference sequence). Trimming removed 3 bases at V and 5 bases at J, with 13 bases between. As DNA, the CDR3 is TGTGCCAGTAGTATGGGGCAGGCGTCGACTGAAGCTTTCTTT. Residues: CASSMGQASTEAFF.

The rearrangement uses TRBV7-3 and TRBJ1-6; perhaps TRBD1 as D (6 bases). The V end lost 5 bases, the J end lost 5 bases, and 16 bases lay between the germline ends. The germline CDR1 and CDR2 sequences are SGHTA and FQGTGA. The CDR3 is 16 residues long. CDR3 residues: CASSPKGHRDNSPLHF. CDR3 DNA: TGTGCCAGCAGCCCTAAGGGACATCGGGATAATTCACCCCTCCACTTT.

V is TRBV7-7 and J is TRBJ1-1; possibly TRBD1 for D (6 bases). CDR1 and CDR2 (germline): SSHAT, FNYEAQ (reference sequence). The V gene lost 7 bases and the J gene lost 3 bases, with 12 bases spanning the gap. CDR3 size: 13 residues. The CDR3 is CASNFDRHTEAFF. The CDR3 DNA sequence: TGTGCCAGCAACTTTGACAGGCACACTGAAGCTTTCTTT. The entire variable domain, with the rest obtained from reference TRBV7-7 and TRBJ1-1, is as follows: GAGVSQSPRYKVTKRGQDVTLRCDPISSHATLYWYQQALGQGPEFLTYFNYEAQPDKSGLPSDRFSAERPEGSISTLTIQRTEQRDSAMYRCASNFDRHTEAFFGQGTRLTVV.

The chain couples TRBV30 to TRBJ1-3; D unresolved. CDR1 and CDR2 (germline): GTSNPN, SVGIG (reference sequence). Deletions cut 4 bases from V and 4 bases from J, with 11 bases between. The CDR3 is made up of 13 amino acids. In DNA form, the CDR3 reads TGTGCCTGGAATCAAAGAAGGGGAAACACCATATATTTT. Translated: CAWNQRRGNTIYF.

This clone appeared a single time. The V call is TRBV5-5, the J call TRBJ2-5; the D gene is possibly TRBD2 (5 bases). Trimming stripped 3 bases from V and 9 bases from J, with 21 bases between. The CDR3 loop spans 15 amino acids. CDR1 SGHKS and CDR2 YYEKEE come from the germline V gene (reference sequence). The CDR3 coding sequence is TGTGCCAGCAGCTCGACCGCTAGAGCGGAAGGAGCCCAGTACTTC. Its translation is CASSSTARAEGAQYF.

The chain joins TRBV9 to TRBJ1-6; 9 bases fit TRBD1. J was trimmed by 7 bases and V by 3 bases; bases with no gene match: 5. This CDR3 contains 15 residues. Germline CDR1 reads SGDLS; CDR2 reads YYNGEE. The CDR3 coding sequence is TGTGCCAGCAGCGCCTTGACAGGGGGGAATTCACCCCTCCACTTT. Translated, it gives CASSALTGGNSPLHF.

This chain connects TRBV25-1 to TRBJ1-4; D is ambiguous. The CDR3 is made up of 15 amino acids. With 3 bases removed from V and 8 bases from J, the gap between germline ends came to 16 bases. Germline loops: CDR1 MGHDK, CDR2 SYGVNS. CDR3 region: CASSDTAELAEKLFF. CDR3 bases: TGTGCCAGCAGTGACACAGCAGAGCTAGCGGAAAAACTGTTTTTT. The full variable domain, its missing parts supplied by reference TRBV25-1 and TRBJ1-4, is EADIYQTPRYLVIGTGKKITLECSQTMGHDKMYWYQQDPGMELHLIHYSYGVNSTEKGDLSSESTVSRIRTEHFPLTLESARPSHTSQYLCASSDTAELAEKLFFGSGTQLSVL.

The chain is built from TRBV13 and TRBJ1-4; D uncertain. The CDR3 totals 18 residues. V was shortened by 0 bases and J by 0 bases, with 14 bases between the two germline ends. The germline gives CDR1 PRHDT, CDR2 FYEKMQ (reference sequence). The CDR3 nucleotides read TGTGCCAGCAGCTTAGGCGTAGGGAAATTTTCAACTAATGAAAAACTGTTTTTT. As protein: CASSLGVGKFSTNEKLFF.

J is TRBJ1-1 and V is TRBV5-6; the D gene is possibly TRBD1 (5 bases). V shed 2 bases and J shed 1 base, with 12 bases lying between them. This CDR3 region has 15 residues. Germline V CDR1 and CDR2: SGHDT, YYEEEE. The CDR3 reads CASSFGWQGNTEAFF. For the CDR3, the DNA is TGTGCCAGCAGCTTCGGGTGGCAGGGGAACACTGAAGCTTTCTTT.